One sample yielded the 21 T cell receptor beta chains listed below, sequenced in a study of blood T cell repertoires in COVID-19 (dated by TCRdb to about 2020). Library creation used the immunoSEQ multiplex PCR assay. What TCRdb holds here is the immuneACCESS table cut down to in-frame rearrangements. Part of the clones is not present; checked against another copy, under half of the missing clones reflect an unresolved V gene, and the others are unexplained. The table for this sample lists 200,000 to 250,000 clones; 75% to 85% of them were counted only once. 9.5% to 10% of the sample lies in the top ten. The specimen sequenced was peripheral blood. The receptors were sampled from a man aged 50 or older with active or convalescent COVID-19.

The chain uses TRBV7-6 and TRBJ2-5, with D tentatively TRBD2 (5 bases). V lost 5 bases and J 5 bases, leaving 12 bases between the germline ends. Germline loops: CDR1 SGHVS, CDR2 FNYEAQ. This CDR3 region has 13 residues. CDR3 in DNA: TGTGCCAGCAGCCCCGGACGGAGGGAGACCCAGTACTTC. Protein product: CASSPGRRETQYF.

The chain combines TRBV7-3 with TRBJ2-7; a possible D gene is TRBD1 (5 bases). The V end was cut by 2 bases, the J end by 4 bases, with 6 bases between. Germline V lookup: CDR1 SGHTA, CDR2 FQGTGA. The CDR3 has 12 residues. This CDR3 is CASSLQGYEQYF. DNA for the CDR3: TGTGCCAGCAGCTTACAGGGTTACGAGCAGTACTTC.

This chain connects TRBV5-1 to TRBJ2-1; D might be TRBD2 (6 bases). Germline V gene data show CDR1 as SGHRS and CDR2 as YFSETQ. Trimming removed 5 bases from V and 6 bases from J, with 12 bases in between. This CDR3 contains 13 residues. CDR3 sequence reads: CASRDSGLNEQFF. The CDR3 nucleotides are TGCGCCAGCAGGGATAGCGGACTCAATGAGCAGTTCTTC.

V and J are TRBV28 and TRBJ2-3; no reliable D call. Trimming left V 4 bases short and J 1 base short, with 9 bases between. CDR3 length: 14 amino acids. Germline V gene lookup returns CDR1 MDHEN and CDR2 SYDVKM. The CDR3: CASSSAGRTDTQYF. The CDR3, as DNA: TGTGCCAGCAGTTCTGCAGGTCGCACAGATACGCAGTATTTT.

The rearrangement uses TRBV6-5 and TRBJ1-4; TRBD1 matches 10 bases. The V segment lost 6 bases and the J segment 10 bases; nucleotides outside the gene matches: 8. In germline, CDR1 is MNHEY, CDR2 SVGAGI. This CDR3 comprises 14 residues. The CDR3 nucleotides are TGTGCCAGCAGCTACGGGGACAGGGGCCGAAAACTGTTTTTT. It yields the protein CASSYGDRGRKLFF.

The chain combines TRBV19 with TRBJ2-2; D is possibly TRBD2 (5 bases). Germline values: CDR1 LNHDA, CDR2 SQIVND (reference sequence). V was cut by 6 bases and J by 5 bases, with 16 bases left in between. The CDR3 length is 15 residues. For the CDR3, the DNA is TGTGCCAGTAGGGCCGGATCCACGGGGACCGGGGAGCTGTTTTTT. Its protein is CASRAGSTGTGELFF.

This clone occurred once. This chain links TRBV28 with TRBJ2-2, with D unresolved. CDR1 and CDR2 (germline): MDHEN, SYDVKM. Trimming removed 3 bases at V and 2 bases at J, with 10 bases between. The CDR3 loop spans 15 amino acids. CDR3: CASSLLVDNTGELFF. The CDR3 nucleotides are TGTGCCAGCAGTTTGTTAGTCGATAACACCGGGGAGCTGTTTTTT.

The V call is TRBV6-2 or TRBV6-3, the J call TRBJ1-2, with 8 bases fitting TRBD1. Germline V gives CDR1 MNHEY, CDR2 SVGEGT. Losses at the gene ends were 5 bases for V and 0 bases for J; bases not matched to a gene: 2. CDR3 length equals 14 residues. This CDR3 reads CASSGQGANYGYTF. The CDR3, as DNA: TGTGCCAGCAGTGGACAGGGAGCTAACTATGGCTACACCTTC.

This rearrangement joins TRBV28 to TRBJ1-1, with TRBD1 identical over 8 bases. The junction had 6 bases not matched to a gene; V was cut back by 8 bases and J by 1 base. The CDR3 length is 14 residues. CDR1 MDHEN and CDR2 SYDVKM come from the germline V gene. As DNA, the CDR3 is TGTGCCAGCTACTCAGGGGGCTGGAACACTGAAGCTTTCTTT. Its translation is CASYSGGWNTEAFF. The complete variable domain, with remaining parts taken from reference TRBV28 and TRBJ1-1, reads DVKVTQSSRYLVKRTGEKVFLECVQDMDHENMFWYRQDPGLGLRLIYFSYDVKMKEKGDIPEGYSVSREKKERFSLILESASTNQTSMYLCASYSGGWNTEAFFGQGTRLTVV.

V is TRBV6-6 and J is TRBJ2-7, with D possibly matching TRBD1 (6 bases). The CDR3 has 14 amino acids. Germline loops: CDR1 MNHNY, CDR2 SVGAGI (reference sequence). V lost 5 bases and J 4 bases, leaving 15 bases between the germline ends. CDR3 sequence reads: CASSHRGQSYEQYV. The CDR3 DNA reads as TGTGCCAGCAGTCACCGTGGACAGAGTTACGAGCAGTACGTC.

The gene calls are TRBV7-6 and TRBJ2-1, with a weak D call TRBD1 (6 bases). The CDR3 extends over 15 amino acids. Trimming removed 3 bases from V and 5 bases from J, with 14 bases in between. Germline CDR1 reads SGHVS; CDR2 reads FNYEAQ. As DNA, the CDR3 is TGTGCCAGCAGCTTTTACCCAGGGGCTGACAATGAGCAGTTCTTC. Translated, it gives CASSFYPGADNEQFF.

This chain connects TRBV24-1 to TRBJ2-7; maybe TRBD1 (6 bases). Trimming removed 4 bases from V and 2 bases from J, with 8 bases in between. There are 13 residues in the CDR3. The germline V gene encodes CDR1 KGHDR and CDR2 SFDVKD. CDR3 nucleotides: TGTGCCACCAGTGAAGGACAGCCCTACGAGCAGTACGTC. As protein: CATSEGQPYEQYV.

This clone was picked up one time. The chain employs TRBV19 and TRBJ1-2; TRBD1 agrees at 7 bases. J gave up 3 bases and V 5 bases, and 12 bases lay outside the gene matches. Germline-derived CDR1 and CDR2 are LNHDA and SQIVND (reference sequence). The length of the CDR3 is 16 residues. The CDR3 bases are TGTGCCAGTAGTTCCACCCCCACAGGGGTAGACTATGGCTACACCTTC. Translated, it gives CASSSTPTGVDYGYTF.

The rearrangement joins TRBV28 to TRBJ1-5, with D uncertain. The CDR3 contains 14 residues. The ends were cut back, 4 bases at V and 0 bases at J, with 7 bases in the middle. Germline V gives CDR1 MDHEN, CDR2 SYDVKM. DNA for the CDR3: TGTGCCAGCAGTTCCCAAATTAGCAATCAGCCCCAGCATTTT. Translated, it gives CASSSQISNQPQHF. Combining the CDR3 with reference TRBV28 and TRBJ1-5 gives the whole variable domain DVKVTQSSRYLVKRTGEKVFLECVQDMDHENMFWYRQDPGLGLRLIYFSYDVKMKEKGDIPEGYSVSREKKERFSLILESASTNQTSMYLCASSSQISNQPQHFGDGTRLSIL.

This sequence joins TRBV11-3 and TRBJ2-7, with TRBD1 matching 7 bases. CDR1 is SGHNT, CDR2 YENEEA, per germline. The ends lost 1 base at V and 0 bases at J; junction bases unmatched: 3. The CDR3 consists of 15 residues. The CDR3 spells CASSLGAGGSYEQYV. CDR3 DNA sequence: TGTGCCAGCAGCTTAGGGGCAGGGGGCTCCTACGAGCAGTACGTC.

The CDR3 DNA reads TGTGCCAGCAGCCAAGGGGACTTAAGCTCCTACAATGAGCAGTTCTTC. Translated: CASSQGDLSSYNEQFF. The V call is TRBV4-2, the J call TRBJ2-1, with D tentatively TRBD2 (6 bases). V lost 1 base to trimming and J lost 0 bases, with 10 bases between them. CDR1 is LGHNA and CDR2 is YNFKEQ in the germline V gene. CDR3 length equals 16 residues.

The V gene is TRBV27, the J gene TRBJ1-2, with D possibly matching TRBD1 (5 bases). The CDR3 totals 12 residues. The germline V gene has CDR1 MNHEY and CDR2 SMNVEV (reference sequence). Deletions cut 7 bases from V and 8 bases from J, with 14 bases between. The CDR3 DNA reads TGTGCCAGCAAATCGGGGGTATTAGGCTACACCTTC. It encodes CASKSGVLGYTF.

The chain joins TRBV5-1 to TRBJ1-2; 9 bases are shared with TRBD1. Per germline, CDR1 SGHRS and CDR2 YFSETQ. The CDR3 spans 14 residues. V lost 2 bases, J lost 8 bases, and 7 bases stayed unmatched. The CDR3 here is CASSFWTGEGGYTF. The DNA of the CDR3 is TGCGCCAGCAGCTTCTGGACAGGGGAAGGAGGCTACACCTTC.

The gene calls are TRBV14 and TRBJ1-2; D not certain. Germline CDR1 and CDR2: SGHDN and FVKESK. The length of the CDR3 is 13 residues. V lost 1 base and J lost 8, with 11 bases in between. CDR3 sequence: CASSQGLERGYTF. The CDR3 coding sequence is TGTGCCAGCAGCCAAGGCCTCGAGCGGGGCTACACCTTC.

The chain couples TRBV18 to TRBJ2-7; 7 bases are shared with TRBD2. Looked up from germline, CDR1 is KGHSH and CDR2 is LQKENI. V gave up 2 bases and J gave up 3 bases; unmatched junction bases: 7. There are 15 residues in the CDR3. CDR3 DNA: TGTGCCAGCTCACCAGCTAGCGGCGGACTCTACGAGCAGTACGTC. Protein sequence: CASSPASGGLYEQYV.

This rearrangement joins TRBV6-2 or TRBV6-3 to TRBJ1-1; weak D call: TRBD1 (6 bases). Germline CDR1 reads MNHEY; CDR2 reads SVGEGT. CDR3 length: 13 amino acids. V gave up 8 bases and J gave up 6 bases, with 16 bases separating them. CDR3 nucleotide sequence: TGTGCCAGCCGCCTGGGGGGGGCCCCTGAAGCTTTCTTT. Translating gives CASRLGGAPEAFF.